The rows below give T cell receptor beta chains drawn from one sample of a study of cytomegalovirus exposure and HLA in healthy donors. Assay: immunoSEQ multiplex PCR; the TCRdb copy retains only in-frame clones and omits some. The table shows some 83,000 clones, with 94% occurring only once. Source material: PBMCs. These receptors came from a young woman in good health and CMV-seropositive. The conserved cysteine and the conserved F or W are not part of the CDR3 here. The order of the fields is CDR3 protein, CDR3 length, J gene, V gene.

CDR3 protein: ASSDRGTDTEAF
CDR3 length: 12
J gene: TRBJ1-1
V gene: TRBV6-6

CDR3 protein: ASSLGGENTEAF
CDR3 length: 12
J gene: TRBJ1-1
V gene: TRBV5-1

CDR3 protein: ASSAGQGITNEQF
CDR3 length: 13
J gene: TRBJ2-1
V gene: TRBV25-1

CDR3 protein: ASSPRGSWQETQY
CDR3 length: 13
J gene: TRBJ2-5
V gene: TRBV28

CDR3 protein: ASSIGRVRGPEAF
CDR3 length: 13
J gene: TRBJ1-1
V gene: TRBV19

CDR3 protein: ASQFDRAIYGYT
CDR3 length: 12
J gene: TRBJ1-2
V gene: TRBV18

CDR3 protein: AISDRTGVSYNEQF
CDR3 length: 14
J gene: TRBJ2-1
V gene: TRBV10-3

CDR3 protein: ASSYTRSASGTGEQF
CDR3 length: 15
J gene: TRBJ2-1
V gene: TRBV19

CDR3 protein: ASSEALATSGTYEQY
CDR3 length: 15
J gene: TRBJ2-7
V gene: TRBV2

CDR3 protein: ASSGFGGGFPETQY
CDR3 length: 14
J gene: TRBJ2-5
V gene: TRBV9

CDR3 protein: ASSFDPRGDQPQH
CDR3 length: 13
J gene: TRBJ1-5
V gene: TRBV19

CDR3 protein: ASSLDINTGELF
CDR3 length: 12
J gene: TRBJ2-2
V gene: TRBV7-9

CDR3 protein: ASSPGASGRSAQY
CDR3 length: 13
J gene: TRBJ2-7
V gene: TRBV13

CDR3 protein: ASSLFLSGYT
CDR3 length: 10
J gene: TRBJ1-2
V gene: TRBV5-5

CDR3 protein: ASRVTGLETQY
CDR3 length: 11
J gene: TRBJ2-5
V gene: TRBV28

CDR3 protein: ASSRGPGLLEAF
CDR3 length: 12
J gene: TRBJ1-1
V gene: TRBV4-1

CDR3 protein: ASRTPGLNTEAF
CDR3 length: 12
J gene: TRBJ1-1
V gene: TRBV5-1

CDR3 protein: ASSVGGAAGDTQY
CDR3 length: 13
J gene: TRBJ2-3
V gene: TRBV9

CDR3 protein: ASSPLGGGYQETQY
CDR3 length: 14
J gene: TRBJ2-5
V gene: TRBV4-1

CDR3 protein: ASSFGTPNTEAF
CDR3 length: 12
J gene: TRBJ1-1
V gene: TRBV5-5

CDR3 protein: ASSYSYQGGTEAF
CDR3 length: 13
J gene: TRBJ1-1
V gene: TRBV6-5

CDR3 protein: ASSSLRLAGGPSETQY
CDR3 length: 16
J gene: TRBJ2-5
V gene: TRBV13

CDR3 protein: ASSLVGLAMDTQY
CDR3 length: 13
J gene: TRBJ2-3
V gene: TRBV7-2

CDR3 protein: AIGVISGGRNTQY
CDR3 length: 13
J gene: TRBJ2-3
V gene: TRBV10-3

CDR3 protein: ASSVGDERLSGPRRYEQF
CDR3 length: 18
J gene: TRBJ2-1
V gene: TRBV9

CDR3 protein: ASSKQGYEQY
CDR3 length: 10
J gene: TRBJ2-7
V gene: TRBV11-2

CDR3 protein: ASSFQGNYGYT
CDR3 length: 11
J gene: TRBJ1-2
V gene: TRBV5-1

CDR3 protein: ASSLGRSGISYEQY
CDR3 length: 14
J gene: TRBJ2-7
V gene: TRBV5-1

CDR3 protein: ASSLPMGQGTISGANVLT
CDR3 length: 18
J gene: TRBJ2-6
V gene: TRBV5-4

CDR3 protein: ASSLEHDNNEQF
CDR3 length: 12
J gene: TRBJ2-1
V gene: TRBV4-2

CDR3 protein: ASSLTGTGSLLAKNIQY
CDR3 length: 17
J gene: TRBJ2-4
V gene: TRBV28

CDR3 protein: ASSFDAGDPDTQY
CDR3 length: 13
J gene: TRBJ2-3
V gene: TRBV5-1

CDR3 protein: ASSLSTGPQDTQY
CDR3 length: 13
J gene: TRBJ2-3
V gene: TRBV7-2

CDR3 protein: AWSVTGDGYT
CDR3 length: 10
J gene: TRBJ1-2
V gene: TRBV30

CDR3 protein: ASSLNAPGQGNTEAF
CDR3 length: 15
J gene: TRBJ1-1
V gene: TRBV7-2

CDR3 protein: ASSLDRATNEKLF
CDR3 length: 13
J gene: TRBJ1-4
V gene: TRBV7-2

CDR3 protein: ASSLDRRLGQY
CDR3 length: 11
J gene: TRBJ2-7
V gene: TRBV7-2

CDR3 protein: ASSLGLADEQF
CDR3 length: 11
J gene: TRBJ2-1
V gene: TRBV6-5

CDR3 protein: ATSREGGYEQY
CDR3 length: 11
J gene: TRBJ2-7
V gene: TRBV15

CDR3 protein: ASSFQPGQGTGEQY
CDR3 length: 14
J gene: TRBJ2-7
V gene: TRBV5-1

CDR3 protein: ASSPLTGTGGSNQPQH
CDR3 length: 16
J gene: TRBJ1-5
V gene: TRBV19

CDR3 protein: ASSRVSGLNTGELF
CDR3 length: 14
J gene: TRBJ2-2
V gene: TRBV19